The rows below give T cell receptor beta chains drawn from one sample of a study of blood T cell repertoires in COVID-19. TCRdb's copy holds only in-frame clones and misses some; the assay was immunoSEQ multiplex PCR. In the table there are 200,000 or so clones, nearly 90% of which are singletons. Specimen: peripheral blood. Receptor source: a woman in her 40s who had recovered from COVID-19. CDR3s include the opening cysteine and the closing phenylalanine or tryptophan. A D gene is named only where the DNA matches it firmly. A row's size may be missing; if present it is once, few, many or a size class.

clone_size,v_call,d_call,j_call,cdr3_aa,cdr3_nt
-,TRBV7-9,-,TRBJ2-5,CASSRGGDQGETQYF,TGTGCCAGCAGCCGGGGCGGGGATCAAGGGGAGACCCAGTACTTC
-,TRBV7-2,-,TRBJ2-5,CASSLGTVQETQYF,TGTGCCAGCAGCTTAGGGACAGTTCAAGAGACCCAGTACTTC
once,TRBV9,TRBD1,TRBJ1-1,CASSTRQGKNTEAFF,TGTGCCAGCAGCACACGACAGGGGAAGAACACTGAAGCTTTCTTT
once,TRBV18,TRBD1,TRBJ1-2,CASSQFVDRPNYGYTF,TGTGCCAGCTCACAATTCGTGGACAGGCCTAACTATGGCTACACCTTC
-,TRBV19,TRBD2,TRBJ2-5,CASSPAVGGTETQYF,TGTGCCAGTTCCCCCGCCGTGGGGGGGACGGAGACCCAGTACTTC
few,TRBV14,-,TRBJ1-6,CASSRQGRGSPLHF,TGTGCCAGCAGCCGTCAAGGCCGAGGATCACCCCTCCACTTT
-,TRBV10-3,-,TRBJ1-2,CAISPTTEPNYGYTF,TGTGCCATCAGTCCTACGACGGAGCCGAACTATGGCTACACCTTC
once,TRBV6-5,-,TRBJ2-5,CASSLHRVVETQYF,TGTGCCAGCAGTTTACACAGGGTTGTGGAGACCCAGTACTTC
-,TRBV7-2,TRBD1,TRBJ1-2,CASSSRTGLGSEGYTF,TGTGCCAGCAGCTCTCGGACAGGGCTGGGATCCGAGGGCTACACCTTC
-,TRBV9,-,TRBJ2-4,CASSARFGNIQYF,TGTGCCAGCAGCGCTCGGTTCGGGAACATTCAGTACTTC
-,TRBV28,-,TRBJ2-7,CASSPAGEGGVEQYF,TGTGCCAGCAGTCCCGCAGGGGAGGGAGGTGTCGAGCAGTACTTC
-,TRBV5-1,-,TRBJ2-1,CASSLTGDNNEQFF,TGCGCCAGCAGCTTGACGGGAGACAACAATGAGCAGTTCTTC
-,TRBV6-5,-,TRBJ1-1,CASSTVNVLNTEAFF,TGTGCCAGCAGCACGGTGAATGTATTGAACACTGAAGCTTTCTTT
-,TRBV23-1,-,TRBJ1-5,CASTSMRQERLRSWNQPQHF,TGCGCCAGCACGTCAATGCGCCAGGAGCGGCTTAGATCGTGGAATCAGCCCCAGCATTTT
-,TRBV10-3,-,TRBJ2-1,CAISEDAGSYNEQFF,TGTGCCATCAGTGAAGACGCAGGCTCCTACAATGAGCAGTTCTTC
once,TRBV6-4,-,TRBJ2-1,CASSESAGLPHNEQFF,TGTGCCAGCAGTGAATCGGCGGGGCTACCACACAATGAGCAGTTCTTC
-,TRBV5-1,TRBD1,TRBJ2-3,CASMRDRGFSTDTQYF,TGCGCCAGCATGAGGGACAGGGGTTTTAGCACAGATACGCAGTATTTT
-,TRBV24-1,-,TRBJ2-1,CATSGTEDYNEQFF,TGTGCCACCAGTGGGACAGAAGATTACAATGAGCAGTTCTTC
-,TRBV19,TRBD2,TRBJ2-3,CASSTGLAGVIDTQYF,TGTGCCAGTAGTACGGGACTAGCGGGAGTAATAGATACGCAGTATTTT
-,TRBV19,-,TRBJ2-1,CASSTRLPELLYNEQFF,TGTGCCAGTAGTACAAGACTACCTGAACTGCTCTACAATGAGCAGTTCTTC
-,TRBV4-2,TRBD2,TRBJ2-2,CASSQGTSANTGELFF,TGTGCCAGCAGCCAGGGGACTAGCGCGAACACCGGGGAGCTGTTTTTT
-,TRBV5-4,TRBD2,TRBJ2-1,CASSLPGLDPHEQFF,TGTGCCAGCAGCTTACCGGGACTAGACCCGCATGAGCAGTTCTTC
-,TRBV6-5,TRBD1,TRBJ2-2,CASNRQGIMTGELFF,TGTGCCAGCAACAGACAGGGTATAATGACCGGGGAGCTGTTTTTT
once,TRBV2,-,TRBJ1-5,CASSEPQGGVSLYQPQHF,TGTGCCAGCAGTGAGCCTCAAGGGGGGGTCAGCCTCTATCAGCCCCAGCATTTT
-,TRBV5-6,-,TRBJ2-2,CASSLFGQGQLTTGELFF,TGTGCCAGCAGCTTGTTCGGTCAGGGCCAGCTGACCACCGGGGAGCTGTTTTTT